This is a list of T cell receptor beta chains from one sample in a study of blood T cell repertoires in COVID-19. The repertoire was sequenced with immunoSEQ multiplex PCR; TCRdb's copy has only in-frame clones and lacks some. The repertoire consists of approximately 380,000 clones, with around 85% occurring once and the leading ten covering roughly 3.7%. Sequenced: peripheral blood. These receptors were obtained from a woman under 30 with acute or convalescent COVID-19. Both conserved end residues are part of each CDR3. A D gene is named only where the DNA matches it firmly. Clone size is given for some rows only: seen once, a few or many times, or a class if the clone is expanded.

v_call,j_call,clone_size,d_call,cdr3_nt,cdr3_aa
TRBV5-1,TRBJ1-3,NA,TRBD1,TGCGCCAGCAGCAATGACAGGGTTCTCTCTGGAAACACCATATATTTT,CASSNDRVLSGNTIYF
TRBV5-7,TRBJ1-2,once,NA,TGTGCCAGCAGCACTAGGGGGTGGTATGGCTACACCTTC,CASSTRGWYGYTF
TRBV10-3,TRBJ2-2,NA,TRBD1,TGTGCCATCAAAACAGGGGACACCGGGGAGCTGTTTTTT,CAIKTGDTGELFF
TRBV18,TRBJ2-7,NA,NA,TGTGCCAGCTCACCCGCGCGGGGCCCCTACGAGCAGTACTTC,CASSPARGPYEQYF
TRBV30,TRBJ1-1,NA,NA,TGTGCCGCCAGGGATCAATGGGCGTTTTACACTGAAGCTTTCTTT,CAARDQWAFYTEAFF
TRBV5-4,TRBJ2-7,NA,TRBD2,TGTGCCAGCAGCTTGGTTTCAGCGGGAGACGAGCAGTACTTC,CASSLVSAGDEQYF
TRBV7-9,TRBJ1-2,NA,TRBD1,TGTGCCAGCAGCTCAGGCCGGGACAGGGGCTATGGCTACACCTTC,CASSSGRDRGYGYTF
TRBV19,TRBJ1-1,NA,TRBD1,TGTGCCAGTAGTACCCAAATCCGTGGGACAGGGCGTACTGAAGCTTTCTTT,CASSTQIRGTGRTEAFF
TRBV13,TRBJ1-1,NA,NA,TGTGCCAGCAGCTTAGAACTACAGGGCAAGAGTGCTGAAGCTTTCTTT,CASSLELQGKSAEAFF
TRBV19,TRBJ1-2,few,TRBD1,TGTGCCAGTAGTAACCGACAGGGAGGATATGGCTACACCTTC,CASSNRQGGYGYTF
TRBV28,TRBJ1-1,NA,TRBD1,TGTGCCAGCAGAAGGGACAGGGTGGGCACTGAAGCTTTCTTT,CASRRDRVGTEAFF
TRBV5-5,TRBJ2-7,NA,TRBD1,TGTGCCAGCAGCACCCTGACAGGGAAAAAGGGCGAGCAGTACTTC,CASSTLTGKKGEQYF
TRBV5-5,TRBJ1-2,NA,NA,TGTGCCAGCAGCTTGAGCGCTAACTATGGCTACACCTTC,CASSLSANYGYTF
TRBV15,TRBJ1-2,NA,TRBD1,TGTGCCACCAGCTTACGGGACAGGGGTTTTCCTAACTATGGCTACACCTTC,CATSLRDRGFPNYGYTF
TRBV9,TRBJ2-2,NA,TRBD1,TGTGCCAGCAGCGTAGTAGATCAGGGGGCAGGGGAGCTGTTTTTT,CASSVVDQGAGELFF
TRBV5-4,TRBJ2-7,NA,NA,TGTGCCAGCAGCTTGGAGTGGAGCTCCTACGAGCAGTACTTC,CASSLEWSSYEQYF
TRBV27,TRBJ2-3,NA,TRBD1,TGTGCCAGCAGTTTATCTTTAGGGACAGGGGTTCGGACAGATACGCAGTATTTT,CASSLSLGTGVRTDTQYF
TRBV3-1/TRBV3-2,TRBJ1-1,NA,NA,TGTGCCAGCAGCCGCCACTACACTGAAGCTTTCTTT,CASSRHYTEAFF
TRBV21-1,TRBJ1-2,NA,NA,TGTGCCAGCAGCAATAAGGGCGGGGGATTCTATGGCTACACCTTC,CASSNKGGGFYGYTF
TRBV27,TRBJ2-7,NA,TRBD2,TGTGCCAGCAGTTCGGGACTAGCGGGAGACGAGCAGTACTTC,CASSSGLAGDEQYF
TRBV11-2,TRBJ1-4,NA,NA,TGTGCCAGCAGCCCGACGCAGGGGCCAGCGACGACTTTT,CASSPTQGPATTF
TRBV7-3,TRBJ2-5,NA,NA,TGTGCCAGCAGCCAGGGAGAGACCCAGTACTTC,CASSQGETQYF
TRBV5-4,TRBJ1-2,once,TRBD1,TGTGCCAGCAGCCGGGAAGAGGACAGGGTAAGAGGCTACACCTTC,CASSREEDRVRGYTF
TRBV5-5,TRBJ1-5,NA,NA,TGTGCCAGCAGCTTGTCAGAGGGAACTAGCAATCAGCCCCAGCATTTT,CASSLSEGTSNQPQHF
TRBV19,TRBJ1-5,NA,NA,TGTGCCAGTAGTCACAGGGGCAATCAGCCCCAGCATTTT,CASSHRGNQPQHF
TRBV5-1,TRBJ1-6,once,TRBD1,TGCGCCAGCAGCTTGCAGGGACAGAATAATTCACCCCTCCACTTT,CASSLQGQNNSPLHF
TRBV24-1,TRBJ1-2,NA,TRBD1,TGTGCCACCAGTGATTGGAGCGCTGACAGGGGAAGGTATGGCTACACCTTC,CATSDWSADRGRYGYTF
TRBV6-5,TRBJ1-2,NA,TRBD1,TGTGCCAGCAGTTACCGGGACAGGGGGAATGAAGATGGCTACACCTTC,CASSYRDRGNEDGYTF
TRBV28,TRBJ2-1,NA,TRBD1,TGTGCCAGCAGTTTAGCCCCTCCGACAGGGGGGACGATGGATGAGCAGTTCTTC,CASSLAPPTGGTMDEQFF
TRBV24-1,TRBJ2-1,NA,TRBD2,TGTGCCACCAGTGCCGGGACTAAATACAATGAGCAGTTCTTC,CATSAGTKYNEQFF
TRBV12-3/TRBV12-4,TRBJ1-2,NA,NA,TGTGCCAGCAGTTTTTCCGGGAACCGTGGCTACACCTTC,CASSFSGNRGYTF
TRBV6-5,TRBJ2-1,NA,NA,TGTGCCAGCAGTTACCGGGTAATCTCCTACAATGAGCAGTTCTTC,CASSYRVISYNEQFF
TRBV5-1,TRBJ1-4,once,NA,TGCGCCAGCAGATTCCCTTTAGATGAAAAACTGTTTTTT,CASRFPLDEKLFF
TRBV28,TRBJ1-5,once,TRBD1,TGTGCCAGCAGTTTAAACGCAGGGGGCTGGAAGCAGCCCCAGCATTTT,CASSLNAGGWKQPQHF
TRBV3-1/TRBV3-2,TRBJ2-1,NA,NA,TGTGCCAGCAGCCAAGATACGCGGGAAAGGTTCTTC,CASSQDTRERFF
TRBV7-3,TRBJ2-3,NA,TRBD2,TGTGCCAGCAGCGTTAGCGGGAGGGCCTCCACAGATACGCAGTATTTT,CASSVSGRASTDTQYF
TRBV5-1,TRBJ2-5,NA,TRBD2,TGCGCCAGCAGCTTGGCCGGGACTAGCGGGATAGCGACCCAGTACTTC,CASSLAGTSGIATQYF
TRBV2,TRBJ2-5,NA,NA,TGTGCCAGCAGTGGGAGATTGGAGACCCAGTACTTC,CASSGRLETQYF
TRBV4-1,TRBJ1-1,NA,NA,TGCGCCAGCAGCCAAGAAATAATGGGCACGTTGAACACTGAAGCTTTCTTT,CASSQEIMGTLNTEAFF
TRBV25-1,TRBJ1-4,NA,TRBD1,TGTGCCAGCGGACGCAGGACAGGGCTCGGTGAAAAACTGTTTTTT,CASGRRTGLGEKLFF
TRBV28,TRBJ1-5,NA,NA,TGTGCCAGCGGAGGCTCTCCGGCCGGTCGTCAGCCCCAGCATTTT,CASGGSPAGRQPQHF
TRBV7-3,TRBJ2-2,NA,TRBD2,TGTGCCAGTTCTATACTAGCGGGAGTTGGCGGGGAGCTGTTTTTT,CASSILAGVGGELFF
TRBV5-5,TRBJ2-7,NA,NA,TGTGCCAGCAGCTTGGGCCAAGGGGTCTACGAGCAGTACTTC,CASSLGQGVYEQYF
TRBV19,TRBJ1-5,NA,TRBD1,TGTGCCACTGGACAGGGGTTCAGCAATCAGCCCCAGCATTTT,CATGQGFSNQPQHF
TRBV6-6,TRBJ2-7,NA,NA,TGTGCCAGCAGTTCCCCGGACTTAGCGTCAGTCAACGAGCAGTACTTC,CASSSPDLASVNEQYF
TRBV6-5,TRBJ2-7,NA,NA,TGTGCCAGCAGTTACGTACAGGGAGGGGTATACGAGCAGTACTTC,CASSYVQGGVYEQYF
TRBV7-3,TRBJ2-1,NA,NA,TGTGCCAGCAGCTCCAATAGCGGCCGGAGCTACAATGAGCAGTTCTTC,CASSSNSGRSYNEQFF
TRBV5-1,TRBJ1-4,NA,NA,TGCGCCAGCACCCTAGAACCAACTAATGAAAAACTGTTTTTT,CASTLEPTNEKLFF
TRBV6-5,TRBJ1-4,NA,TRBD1,TGTGCCAGCGGAAACCGGGACAGTCGGGAAAAACTGTTTTTT,CASGNRDSREKLFF
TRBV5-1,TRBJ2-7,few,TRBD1,TGCGCCAGCAGCTCTCGGGACAGCTACGAGCAGTACTTC,CASSSRDSYEQYF
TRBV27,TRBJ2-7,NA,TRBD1,TGTGCCAGCATGGGGACAGGGCCCTACGAGCAGTACTTC,CASMGTGPYEQYF
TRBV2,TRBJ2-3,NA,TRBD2,TGTGCCAGCAGGCTAGCGGGAGGGGTCACAGATACGCAGTATTTT,CASRLAGGVTDTQYF
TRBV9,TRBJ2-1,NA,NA,TGTGCCAGCAGCCCGTGGTCGGGCTCCTACAATGAGCAGTTCTTC,CASSPWSGSYNEQFF
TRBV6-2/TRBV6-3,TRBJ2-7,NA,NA,TGTGCCAGCAGCCGACCAGGGGTAGAAATACGCGAGCAGTACTTC,CASSRPGVEIREQYF
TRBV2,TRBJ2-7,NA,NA,TGTGCCACCATTGGGAGCGAGCAGTACTTC,CATIGSEQYF
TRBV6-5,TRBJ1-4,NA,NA,TGTGCCAGCAGCGAGGGACTCGGGGGGAATGAAAAACTGTTTTTT,CASSEGLGGNEKLFF
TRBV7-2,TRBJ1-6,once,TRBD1,TGTGCCAGCAGCTTAGTGGGGACAGGGGGATCACCCCTCCACTTT,CASSLVGTGGSPLHF
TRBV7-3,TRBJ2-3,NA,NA,TGTGCCAGCAGCTTAAAGGGGGATACGCAGTATTTT,CASSLKGDTQYF
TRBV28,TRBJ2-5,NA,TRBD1,TGTGCCATTGGACAGGGCCAAGAGACCCAGTACTTC,CAIGQGQETQYF